The 26 T cell receptor beta chains listed next were all sequenced from one sample in a study of T-cell memory formation after mild COVID-19. Via MiXCR, TCRdb re-called the 5' RACE reads, giving one row per CDR3 protein. Found here are 150,000 to 200,000 distinct CDR3 sequences, around 18% of them singletons; the top ten hold roughly 3.9%. Sequencing input: PBMCs or a T cell subset sorted from them (not recorded which). Receptors originate from a man between 18 and 35 years old who had mild COVID-19 (a few samples of this study predate the infection). Cell type and time point are not known.

In its sample, this clonotype was seen a few times. The rearrangement links TRBV20-1 to TRBJ2-3; 8 bases match TRBD2. Germline loops: CDR1 DFQATT, CDR2 SNEGSKA (reference sequence). The CDR3 has 13 amino acids. Unmatched junction bases numbered 6, after V lost 6 bases and J lost 4 bases. CDR3 amino acids: CSAVRGGPDTQYF. The CDR3 DNA reads TGCAGTGCCGTTCGGGGGGGGCCAGATACGCAGTATTTT.

The chain carries TRBV12-3 or TRBV12-4 and TRBJ1-1; 8 bases fit TRBD1. The CDR3 length is 15 residues. Trimming at V came to 7 bases and at J to 4 bases, leaving 11 bases not matched to a gene. The CDR3 DNA reads as TGTGCCAGCAAAGTCCAGGGGGCTATAGTCACTGAAGCTTTCTTT. Its protein product is CASKVQGAIVTEAFF.

This clonotype turned up a few times. The rearrangement joins TRBV7-2 to TRBJ2-3; D gene uncertain. The CDR3 spans 16 residues. Trimming stripped 2 bases from V and 1 base from J, with 13 bases between. Germline V CDR1 and CDR2: SGHTA, FQGNSA. As DNA, the CDR3 is TGTGCCAGCAGCTTAAGAACCCCTGGGGGCACAGATACGCAGTATTTT. This translates into CASSLRTPGGTDTQYF.

This clonotype was seen a handful of times. The chain is built from TRBV20-1 and TRBJ2-3; 10 bases match TRBD2. Per the germline V gene, CDR1 is DFQATT and CDR2 is SNEGSKA (reference sequence). The CDR3 contains 15 residues. Germline trimming cut 6 bases from V and 2 bases from J; bases unmatched to any gene: 8. Here the CDR3 DNA reads TGCAGTGCAAAAGCGGGGGGGAGAAACACAGATACGCAGTATTTT. Translation: CSAKAGGRNTDTQYF.

This clonotype was observed a handful of times. The V gene is TRBV7-9, the J gene TRBJ1-2, with D hard to call. The V gene's germline CDR1 is SEHNR and CDR2 FQNEAQ (reference sequence). This CDR3 is 15 amino acids long. V gave up 4 bases and J gave up 4 bases, with 16 bases separating them. The CDR3, as DNA: TGTGCCAGCAGCTCCCCGCAGCCGGGCCTCTATGGCTACACCTTC. Its protein product is CASSSPQPGLYGYTF. The whole variable domain, filled in from reference TRBV7-9 and TRBJ1-2, reads DTGVSQNPRHKITKRGQNVTFRCDPISEHNRLYWYRQTLGQGPEFLTYFQNEAQLEKSRLLSDRFSAERPKGSFSTLEIQRTEQGDSAMYLCASSSPQPGLYGYTFGSGTRLTVV.

The chain has TRBV5-1 and TRBJ2-5, with TRBD1 as a possible D gene (6 bases). Germline loops: CDR1 SGHRS, CDR2 YFSETQ. The V and J ends lost 6 bases and 2 bases respectively, with 17 bases between them. CDR3 length: 15 amino acids. The CDR3 DNA is TGCGCCAGCACCAATCCCGGGACAACGCAAGAGACCCAGTACTTC. This gives the protein CASTNPGTTQETQYF. Supplemented by reference TRBV5-1 and TRBJ2-5, the full variable domain reads KAGVTQTPRYLIKTRGQQVTLSCSPISGHRSVSWYQQTPGQGLQFLFEYFSETQRNKGNFPGRFSGRQFSNSRSEMNVSTLELGDSALYLCASTNPGTTQETQYFGPGTRLLVL.

V is TRBV6-5 and J is TRBJ1-2; the match to TRBD1 covers 7 bases. V shed 0 bases, J shed 4 bases, and the junction held 8 bases outside the gene matches. This CDR3 is built from 16 residues. CDR1 MNHEY and CDR2 SVGAGI come from the germline V gene. The CDR3 loop reads CASSYSIGGRGYGYTF. The CDR3 nucleotides read TGTGCCAGCAGTTACTCGATAGGGGGCAGGGGCTATGGCTACACCTTC.

The chain joins TRBV4-3 to TRBJ2-7; D gene unclear. In germline, CDR1 is LGHNA, CDR2 YSLEER. The CDR3 is 15 residues long. V lost 1 base and J lost 3, with 13 bases in between. This CDR3 reads CASSQALGGVYEQYV. DNA of the CDR3: TGCGCCAGCAGCCAAGCCTTAGGCGGCGTCTACGAGCAGTACGTC.

This clonotype has just a few counts. This chain links TRBV20-1 with TRBJ2-2; 9 nucleotides align to TRBD1. This CDR3 spans 15 amino acids. With V trimmed by 0 bases and J by 8 bases, 7 bases remained unmatched. Germline V gene lookup returns CDR1 DFQATT and CDR2 SNEGSKA (reference sequence). CDR3 sequence (DNA): TGCAGTGCTAGAGACCCGGGACAGGGAGGTGGGGAGCTGTTTTTT. Translating gives CSARDPGQGGGELFF.

The J gene is TRBJ1-4, the V gene TRBV5-1; no clear D gene. Germline CDR1 is SGHRS and CDR2 is YFSETQ. The CDR3 consists of 14 residues. Trimming shortened V by 0 bases and J by 8 bases, and 11 bases separated the two germline ends. CDR3 nucleotide sequence: TGCGCCAGCAGCTTGGAGCCTAATCCAGAAAAACTGTTTTTT. Translating it yields CASSLEPNPEKLFF. The complete variable domain, with remaining parts taken from reference TRBV5-1 and TRBJ1-4, reads KAGVTQTPRYLIKTRGQQVTLSCSPISGHRSVSWYQQTPGQGLQFLFEYFSETQRNKGNFPGRFSGRQFSNSRSEMNVSTLELGDSALYLCASSLEPNPEKLFFGSGTQLSVL.

In its sample, this clonotype was seen a few times. The rearrangement links TRBV5-1 to TRBJ1-2; TRBD1 might be the D (6 bases). Trimming left V 4 bases short and J 4 bases short, with 11 bases between. The CDR3 is 13 residues long. Germline V gene lookup returns CDR1 SGHRS and CDR2 YFSETQ. The CDR3 DNA follows: TGCGCCAGCAGCGCCGGACAGAGCTATGGCTACACCTTC. It yields the protein CASSAGQSYGYTF.

This chain joins TRBV5-5 and TRBJ2-2; D is unresolved. V shed 5 bases and J shed 5 bases, with 16 bases lying between them. Germline CDR1 reads SGHKS; CDR2 reads YYEKEE (reference sequence). The CDR3 extends over 15 amino acids. The chain's CDR3 is CASSRVAQGTGELFF. CDR3 coding DNA: TGTGCCAGCAGTCGCGTGGCTCAAGGGACCGGGGAGCTGTTTTTT. Looking up the rest from reference TRBV5-5 and TRBJ2-2 gives the full variable domain: DAGVTQSPTHLIKTRGQQVTLRCSPISGHKSVSWYQQVLGQGPQFIFQYYEKEERGRGNFPDRFSARQFPNYSSELNVNALLLGDSALYLCASSRVAQGTGELFFGEGSRLTVL.

This clonotype was seen a few times. The V and J genes are TRBV20-1 and TRBJ1-2; unclear D gene. Germline CDR1 DFQATT, CDR2 SNEGSKA (reference sequence). The CDR3 has 12 amino acids. Trimming cost V 3 bases and J 2 bases, with 7 bases left between them. The CDR3 nucleotides read TGCAGTGCTAGGCGGCTGAACTATGGCTACACCTTC. Protein product: CSARRLNYGYTF.

The V and J genes are TRBV5-1 and TRBJ1-1; D remains ambiguous. This CDR3 spans 14 amino acids. Germline V gene data show CDR1 as SGHRS and CDR2 as YFSETQ. V dropped 0 bases and J dropped 0 bases, with 6 bases sitting between them. The CDR3 sequence: CASSLGAVNTEAFF. Written as DNA, the CDR3 is TGCGCCAGCAGCTTGGGGGCAGTGAACACTGAAGCTTTCTTT.

The chain couples TRBV29-1 to TRBJ1-2; the match to TRBD1 covers 9 bases. Germline V gives CDR1 SQVTM, CDR2 ANQGSEA. This CDR3 is 15 amino acids long. The junction had 10 bases not matched to a gene; V was cut back by 0 bases and J by 8 bases. CDR3: CSVEDPVGTGRGYTF. The CDR3 region has the DNA TGCAGCGTTGAAGATCCAGTTGGGACAGGGCGGGGCTACACCTTC.

The genes are TRBV14 and TRBJ2-1, with D perhaps matching TRBD2 (6 bases). Germline loops: CDR1 SGHDN, CDR2 FVKESK. V lost 1 base, J lost 2 bases, and 12 bases lay in between. This CDR3 is 16 amino acids long. The CDR3 DNA sequence: TGTGCCAGCAGCCAAGGTCGGGGGTTGGCCTACAATGAGCAGTTCTTC. This sequence encodes CASSQGRGLAYNEQFF.

The gene calls are TRBV14 and TRBJ1-4; TRBD1 aligns across 7 bases. Germline CDR1 is SGHDN and CDR2 is FVKESK. The CDR3 is made up of 13 amino acids. Unmatched junction bases numbered 3, after V lost 0 bases and J lost 11 bases. The CDR3 protein is CASSQEARGKLFF. CDR3 in DNA: TGTGCCAGCAGCCAAGAAGCCAGGGGGAAACTGTTTTTT.

The table lists this clonotype with a few counts. The rearrangement joins TRBV7-2 to TRBJ2-2; 8 bases line up with TRBD1. CDR1 and CDR2 from the germline V gene are SGHTA and FQGNSA. Losses at the gene ends were 1 base for V and 7 bases for J; bases not matched to a gene: 8. This CDR3 comprises 16 residues. In DNA form, the CDR3 reads TGTGCCAGCAGCTTAGGTGGCAGGGGGCATGGCGGGGAGCTGTTTTTT. This gives the protein CASSLGGRGHGGELFF.

This clonotype was observed a handful of times. The chain employs TRBV20-1 and TRBJ2-1; no clear D gene. Germline CDR1 reads DFQATT; CDR2 reads SNEGSKA (reference sequence). Trimming took 5 bases from V and 3 from J, leaving 5 bases between them. The CDR3 spans 11 residues. The CDR3 protein is CSARSYNEQFF. The CDR3 DNA is TGCAGTGCTCGAAGCTACAATGAGCAGTTCTTC.

The rearrangement links TRBV9 to TRBJ1-6; D perhaps matches TRBD1 (6 bases). Germline V gene data show CDR1 as SGDLS and CDR2 as YYNGEE. The CDR3 runs to 15 residues. Trimming took off 0 bases at V and 9 bases at J, with 13 bases between the two ends. CDR3 bases: TGTGCCAGCAGCGTAGATGGGGGGCGAAGTTCACCCCTCCACTTT. This codes for CASSVDGGRSSPLHF.

This clonotype was recorded a few times. The chain joins TRBV11-1 to TRBJ2-1; 7 bases align to TRBD1. Germline V gene sequence: CDR1 SGHAT, CDR2 FQDESV (reference sequence). Unmatched junction bases numbered 8, after V lost 2 bases and J lost 4 bases. This CDR3 spans 16 amino acids. The CDR3 protein is CASSLRRGQGYNEQFF. CDR3 DNA: TGTGCCAGCAGCTTAAGAAGGGGGCAAGGATACAATGAGCAGTTCTTC.

This clonotype was seen once. The rearrangement links TRBV4-1 to TRBJ1-5; TRBD1 matches at 7 bases. The CDR3 loop spans 15 amino acids. The germline V gene encodes CDR1 MGHRA and CDR2 YSYEKL. The ends lost 3 bases at V and 4 bases at J; junction bases unmatched: 6. This CDR3 reads CASSQFGTVNQPQHF. The CDR3 coding sequence is TGCGCCAGCAGCCAGTTTGGGACAGTTAATCAGCCCCAGCATTTT.

CDR3 loop: CASSIGGIVGFGETQYF. CDR3 nucleotide sequence: TGTGCCAGTAGTATAGGGGGGATTGTGGGCTTCGGCGAGACCCAGTACTTC. The chain joins TRBV19 to TRBJ2-5; tentatively, D is TRBD1 or TRBD2 (5 bases each). The ends were cut back, 1 base at V and 5 bases at J, with 20 bases in the middle. Germline V gene sequence: CDR1 LNHDA, CDR2 SQIVND (reference sequence). This CDR3 contains 17 residues.

This chain links TRBV19 with TRBJ2-1, with D possibly matching TRBD1 (6 bases). The V end was cut by 8 bases, the J end by 4 bases, with 18 bases between. The CDR3 consists of 15 residues. CDR1 and CDR2 from the germline V gene are LNHDA and SQIVND (reference sequence). The CDR3, as DNA: TGTGCCAGTTACAACAGGGCCGGGTCATACAATGAGCAGTTCTTC. Translation gives CASYNRAGSYNEQFF.

This chain uses TRBV7-9 with TRBJ1-4; the D is unclear. Trimming shortened V by 0 bases and J by 7 bases, and 9 bases separated the two germline ends. This CDR3 has 14 residues. Looked up from germline, CDR1 is SEHNR and CDR2 is FQNEAQ (reference sequence). The CDR3 loop reads CASSLAALSEKLFF. The CDR3 coding sequence is TGTGCCAGCAGCTTAGCAGCTTTGTCTGAAAAACTGTTTTTT.

This clonotype turned up a few times. V and J are TRBV18 and TRBJ2-1, with unresolved D. V was trimmed by 3 bases and J by 5 bases, leaving 8 bases between them. The CDR3 length is 13 residues. Germline CDR1 is KGHSH and CDR2 is LQKENI. This CDR3 is CASSPETNNEQFF. In DNA, the CDR3 is TGTGCCAGCTCACCGGAGACGAACAATGAGCAGTTCTTC.